A single T cell receptor (beta chain) is shown here with its context. This entry comes from a study of blood T cell repertoires in COVID-19. This CDR3 has 14 residues. Trimming at V came to 4 bases and at J to 7 bases, leaving 2 bases not matched to a gene. Germline-derived CDR1 and CDR2 are SGHRS and YFSETQ. Here immunoSEQ multiplex PCR was the method, and the copy in TCRdb shows in-frame clones only, minus some. The sample records more than 70,000 clones, roughly 80% being singletons. This receptor was identified in a human donor in a cohort sampled during active COVID-19. Material: peripheral blood. This rearrangement joins TRBV5-1 to TRBJ1-6; 10 bases match TRBD1. CDR3 DNA: TGCGCCAGCAGCGACAGGGGGCTGAATTCACCCCTCCACTTT. It specifies CASSDRGLNSPLHF.